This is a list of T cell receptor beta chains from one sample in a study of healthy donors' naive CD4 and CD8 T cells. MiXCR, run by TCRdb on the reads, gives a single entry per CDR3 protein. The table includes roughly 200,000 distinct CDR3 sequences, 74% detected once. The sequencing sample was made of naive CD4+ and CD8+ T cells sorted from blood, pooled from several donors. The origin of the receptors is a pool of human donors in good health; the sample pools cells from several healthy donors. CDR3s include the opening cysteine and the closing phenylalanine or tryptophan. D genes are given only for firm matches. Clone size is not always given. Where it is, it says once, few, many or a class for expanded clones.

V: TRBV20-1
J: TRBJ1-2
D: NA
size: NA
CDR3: CSAREGARGYTF
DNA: TGCAGTGCTAGAGAGGGGGCGCGGGGCTACACCTTC

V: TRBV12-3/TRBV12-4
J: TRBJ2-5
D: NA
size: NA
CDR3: CASSFDSLFGTQYF
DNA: TGTGCCAGCAGTTTCGACTCCCTCTTTGGGACCCAGTACTTC

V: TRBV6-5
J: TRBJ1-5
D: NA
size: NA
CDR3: CAGSLDRYSNQPQHF
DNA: TGTGCCGGCAGCCTCGACAGGTATAGCAATCAGCCCCAGCATTTT

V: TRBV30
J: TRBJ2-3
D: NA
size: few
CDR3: CAWSASRIDTQYF
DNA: TGTGCCTGGAGTGCTTCAAGGATAGATACGCAGTATTTT

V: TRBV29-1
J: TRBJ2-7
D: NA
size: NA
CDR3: CSVGLRLRVEQYF
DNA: TGCAGCGTTGGTCTCAGGCTAAGGGTCGAGCAGTACTTC

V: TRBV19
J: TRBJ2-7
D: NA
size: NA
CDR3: CASSNRDAYEQYF
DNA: TGTGCCAGTAGTAACCGGGACGCCTACGAGCAGTACTTC

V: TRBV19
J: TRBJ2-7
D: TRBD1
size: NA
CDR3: CASKTGDWGEQYF
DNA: TGTGCCAGTAAAACAGGGGATTGGGGCGAGCAGTACTTC

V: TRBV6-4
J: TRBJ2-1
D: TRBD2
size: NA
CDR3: CASSDSAGGNNEQFF
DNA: TGTGCCAGCAGTGACTCGGCGGGGGGAAACAATGAGCAGTTCTTC

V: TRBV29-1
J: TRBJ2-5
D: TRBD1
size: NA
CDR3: CSVDRQGMETQYF
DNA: TGCAGCGTGGACCGACAGGGAATGGAGACTCAGTACTTC

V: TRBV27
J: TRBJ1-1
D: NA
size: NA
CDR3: CASSWGMNTEAFF
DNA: TGTGCCAGCAGTTGGGGCATGAACACTGAAGCTTTCTTT

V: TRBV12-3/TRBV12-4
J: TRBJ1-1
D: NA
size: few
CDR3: CASSLVGVNTEAFF
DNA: TGTGCCAGCAGTTTAGTCGGGGTGAACACTGAAGCTTTCTTT

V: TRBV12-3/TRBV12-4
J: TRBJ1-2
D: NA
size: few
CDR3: CASSLTGAHNYGYTF
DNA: TGTGCCAGCAGCCTGACTGGGGCCCATAACTATGGCTACACCTTC

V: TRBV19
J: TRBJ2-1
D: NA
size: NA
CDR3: CASSIPSGEQFF
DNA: TGTGCCAGTAGTATTCCGTCTGGTGAGCAGTTCTTC

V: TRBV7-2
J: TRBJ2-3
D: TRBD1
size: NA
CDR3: CASSLATGGTDTQYF
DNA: TGTGCCAGCAGCTTAGCGACAGGGGGCACAGATACGCAGTATTTT

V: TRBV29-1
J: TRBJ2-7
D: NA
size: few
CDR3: CSVHARSTYEQYF
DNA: TGCAGCGTTCACGCCAGGAGTACCTACGAGCAGTACTTC

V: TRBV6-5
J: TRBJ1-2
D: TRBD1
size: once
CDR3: CASTRGWGTGPPDRGYTF
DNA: TGTGCCAGCACCCGTGGTTGGGGGACAGGGCCACCGGATCGGGGCTACACCTTC

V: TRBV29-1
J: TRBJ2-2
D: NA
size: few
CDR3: CSVEDRNRGNTGELFF
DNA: TGCAGCGTTGAAGATCGAAACCGCGGGAACACCGGGGAGCTGTTTTTT

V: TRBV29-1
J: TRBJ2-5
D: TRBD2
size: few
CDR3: CSAILAYQETQYF
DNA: TGCAGCGCTATACTAGCGTATCAAGAGACCCAGTACTTC

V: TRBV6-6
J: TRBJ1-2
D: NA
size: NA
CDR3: CASSQPEGGYTF
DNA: TGTGCCAGCAGTCAGCCCGAAGGTGGCTACACCTTC

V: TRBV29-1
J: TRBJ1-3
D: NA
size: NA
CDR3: CSVEDRTSGNTIYF
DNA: TGCAGCGTTGAAGATAGGACCTCTGGAAACACCATATATTTT

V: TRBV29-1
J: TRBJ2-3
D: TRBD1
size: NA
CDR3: CSVADYRGQDTQYF
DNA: TGCAGCGTGGCGGATTACAGGGGACAAGATACGCAGTATTTT

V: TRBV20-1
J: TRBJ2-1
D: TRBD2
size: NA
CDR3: CSARDHELAVYNEQFF
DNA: TGCAGTGCTAGAGATCACGAACTAGCGGTCTACAATGAGCAGTTCTTC

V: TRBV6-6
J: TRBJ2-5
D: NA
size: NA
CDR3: CASSSRGPPQETQYF
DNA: TGTGCCAGCAGTTCGAGGGGACCCCCTCAAGAGACCCAGTACTTC

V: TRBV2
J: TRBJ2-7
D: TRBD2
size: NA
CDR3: CASSGTSGSGSEQYF
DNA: TGTGCCAGCAGTGGGACTAGCGGGAGCGGTTCGGAGCAGTACTTC

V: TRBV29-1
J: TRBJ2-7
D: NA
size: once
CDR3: CSAWTANSYEQYF
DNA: TGCAGCGCATGGACAGCCAACTCCTACGAGCAGTACTTC